These T cell receptor beta chains were read from a single sample in a study of OX40 agonist ivuxolimab in advanced cancers. TCRdb's copy holds only in-frame clones and misses some; the assay was immunoSEQ multiplex PCR. The sample yields 100,000 to 120,000 clones, 91% seen once. Sequencing was performed on CD4+ or CD8+ T cells sorted from blood, taken in a trial of the OX40 agonist ivuxolimab. These receptors all come from an adult with an advanced solid tumor such as melanoma, head and neck, liver or kidney cancer. Each CDR3 is given with its conserved first and last residue. The D gene is left open where the match is weak. Not every row has a clone size; where given, it reads once, few, many or a size class.

v_gene,len,j_gene,abundance,d_gene,CDR3nt,CDR3aa
TRBV4-1,18,TRBJ2-2,.,.,TGCGCCAGCAGCCACCTGATAAGGTCTAATATGGACACCGGGGAGCTGTTTTTT,CASSHLIRSNMDTGELFF
TRBV11-1,15,TRBJ1-2,.,TRBD1,TGTGCCAGCAGCCGCGGGGACAGTCAGCCCTATGGCTACACCTTC,CASSRGDSQPYGYTF
TRBV5-1,13,TRBJ2-1,few,.,TGCGCCAGCAGCTTGCCCGGGGACAATGAGCAGTTCTTC,CASSLPGDNEQFF
TRBV5-4,14,TRBJ1-1,.,TRBD1,TGTGCCAGCAGCCTCGGACAGGTGAACACTGAAGCTTTCTTT,CASSLGQVNTEAFF
TRBV19,15,TRBJ2-7,.,TRBD1,TGTGCCAGTAGTACCGCCGGGACAGGGAACTACGAGCAGTACTTC,CASSTAGTGNYEQYF
TRBV7-9,16,TRBJ2-1,.,.,TGTGCCAGCAGCTTACAGGCCTCCAGCTCCTACAATGAGCAGTTCTTC,CASSLQASSSYNEQFF
TRBV10-3,17,TRBJ1-3,.,TRBD1,TGTGCCATCAGTGTTTCGGACAGGGTAATTTCTGGAAACACCATATATTTT,CAISVSDRVISGNTIYF
TRBV5-5,12,TRBJ2-4,.,.,TGTGCCAGCAGCTTCTTACTTGGCATTCAGTACTTC,CASSFLLGIQYF
TRBV4-2,15,TRBJ1-5,.,.,TGTGCCAGCAGCCAACATCACAGCGAAAATCAGCCCCAGCATTTT,CASSQHHSENQPQHF
TRBV19,17,TRBJ2-6,.,.,TGTGCCAGTAGTTCCGGGACAGCGGGAGCTGGGGCCAACGTCCTGACTTTC,CASSSGTAGAGANVLTF
TRBV19,11,TRBJ2-2,.,.,TGTGCCAGTAGTATCACCCGGGAGCTGTTTTTT,CASSITRELFF
TRBV19,13,TRBJ2-2,.,.,TGTGCCAGTAAACCCAGGAACACCGGGGAGCTGTTTTTT,CASKPRNTGELFF
TRBV6-1,16,TRBJ2-1,.,.,TGTGCCAGCAGTGAAGTTCCCCTCCCTTCCCACAATGAGCAGTTCTTC,CASSEVPLPSHNEQFF
TRBV2,14,TRBJ1-4,.,.,TGTGCCTTGCGAGGGGGGGGCACTAATGAAAAACTGTTTTTT,CALRGGGTNEKLFF
TRBV18,15,TRBJ2-1,few,.,TGTGCCAGCTCACCAAGGGGCCTAGAAGCCCCTGAGCAGTTCTTC,CASSPRGLEAPEQFF
TRBV30,14,TRBJ1-1,.,.,TGTGCCTGGAGTGTAGGGACGGTGAACACTGAAGCTTTCTTT,CAWSVGTVNTEAFF
TRBV6-6,14,TRBJ2-2,few,.,TGTGCCAGCAGTTACGACAGCAGCGCCGGGGAGCTGTTTTTT,CASSYDSSAGELFF
TRBV20-1,11,TRBJ2-1,.,.,TGCAGTGCTAGGGTAGCGGAAGGGCAGTTCTTC,CSARVAEGQFF
TRBV5-1,15,TRBJ2-1,.,TRBD2,TGCGCCAGCAGCTTGGTGGCGGGAGGATCCAATGAGCAGTTCTTC,CASSLVAGGSNEQFF
TRBV5-4,14,TRBJ2-7,.,.,TGTGCCAGCAGCTTGGGACGGTCTAACTACGAGCAGTACTTC,CASSLGRSNYEQYF
TRBV6-5,14,TRBJ2-1,.,.,TGTGCCAGCAGTTATGGACCTCTTCTCAATGAGCAGTTCTTC,CASSYGPLLNEQFF
TRBV7-8,16,TRBJ1-6,.,.,TGTGCCAGCAGCTTTCCGGGGGCGGGGGGTAATTCACCCCTCCACTTT,CASSFPGAGGNSPLHF
TRBV10-1,15,TRBJ2-3,.,.,TGCGCCAGCAGTGAAGAGCGTCCTAGCACAGATACGCAGTATTTT,CASSEERPSTDTQYF
TRBV29-1,12,TRBJ1-3,.,.,TGCAGCGTCCAGGGTGTCGGAAACACCATATATTTT,CSVQGVGNTIYF
TRBV19,12,TRBJ1-2,once,.,TGTGCCAGTACCCATCCGACATACGGATACACCTTC,CASTHPTYGYTF
TRBV5-1,15,TRBJ2-2,.,.,TGCGCCAGCAGCTCCGACATAGGGAACACCGGGGAGCTGTTTTTT,CASSSDIGNTGELFF
TRBV11-3,18,TRBJ2-3,once,TRBD2,TGTGCCAGCAGCTTAGACGGACCGGGACTAGCGGGAGGGCGTACGCAGTATTTT,CASSLDGPGLAGGRTQYF
TRBV19,15,TRBJ1-5,.,.,TGTGCCAGTAGTAACCTCCGAGCGAGCGGTCAGCCCCAGCATTTT,CASSNLRASGQPQHF
TRBV11-1,13,TRBJ1-1,.,.,TGTGCCAGCAGCTTAGACCTAAACACTGAAGCTTTCTTT,CASSLDLNTEAFF
TRBV6-5,13,TRBJ2-3,.,.,TGTGCCAGCAGGGAAACTAGCACAGATACGCAGTATTTT,CASRETSTDTQYF
TRBV5-4,12,TRBJ1-4,.,.,TGTGCCAGCAGCGCCGGGAATGAAAAACTGTTTTTT,CASSAGNEKLFF
TRBV5-1,14,TRBJ1-2,.,TRBD1,TGCGCCAGCAGCCGGGACAGATCTATATGGGGCTACACCTTC,CASSRDRSIWGYTF
TRBV27,14,TRBJ1-2,.,.,TGTGCCAGCAGTTTGACACGGGGCGTAAATGGCTACACCTTC,CASSLTRGVNGYTF
TRBV5-1,16,TRBJ2-3,.,TRBD2,TGCGCCAGCAGCTCGACCAGCGGGAGCTTAAGGGATACGCAGTATTTT,CASSSTSGSLRDTQYF
TRBV6-1,14,TRBJ2-3,.,TRBD2,TGTGCCAGCAGGCCTAGCGGGAGATCAGATACGCAGTATTTT,CASRPSGRSDTQYF
TRBV2,12,TRBJ1-2,once,TRBD1,TGTGCCAGTAGACAGGGCGACTATGGCTACACCTTC,CASRQGDYGYTF
TRBV19,13,TRBJ2-3,.,.,TGTGCCACAACAGGAGTAAGCACAGATACGCAGTATTTT,CATTGVSTDTQYF
TRBV7-9,14,TRBJ1-6,.,.,TGTGCCAGCAGCTTAAAGGGGGGAAATTCACCCCTCCACTTT,CASSLKGGNSPLHF
TRBV30,13,TRBJ1-1,once,.,TGTGCCTGGAGTAGGGGCTTGAACACTGAAGCTTTCTTT,CAWSRGLNTEAFF
TRBV30,13,TRBJ1-1,.,TRBD1,TGTGCCTGGAGCGTGGACAGGGCCCCTGAAGCTTTCTTT,CAWSVDRAPEAFF
TRBV11-3,14,TRBJ2-7,.,TRBD1,TGTGCCAGCAGCTTAGTCAGGGCAGGGGGCGAGCAGTACTTC,CASSLVRAGGEQYF
TRBV2,13,TRBJ2-5,.,.,TGTGCCAGCAGGAGGGACTACCAAGAGACCCAGTACTTC,CASRRDYQETQYF
TRBV14,15,TRBJ1-4,.,TRBD1,TGTGCCAGCAGCCAAACAGGGGCAACTAATGAAAAACTGTTTTTT,CASSQTGATNEKLFF
TRBV2,14,TRBJ2-7,.,TRBD1,TGTGCCAGCAGTAAGGGACAGTGGTCCTACGAGCAGTACTTC,CASSKGQWSYEQYF
TRBV6-1,14,TRBJ2-7,once,TRBD1,TGTGCCACCCTTTTAGACAGGGTAATGGACGAGCAGTACTTC,CATLLDRVMDEQYF
TRBV5-1,13,TRBJ2-5,.,.,TGCGCCAGCAGCTCGGGATACCAAGAGACCCAGTACTTC,CASSSGYQETQYF
TRBV29-1,15,TRBJ2-5,.,.,TGCAGCGTTGAAGACAGGGGAGAAAGACAAGAGACCCAGTACTTC,CSVEDRGERQETQYF
TRBV5-1,18,TRBJ2-3,.,TRBD2,TGCGCCAGCAGCTCCGGACTAGCGGGGGGCGGATTCACAGATACGCAGTATTTT,CASSSGLAGGGFTDTQYF
TRBV28,12,TRBJ2-7,once,.,TGTGCCAGCAGGCCAGGGAACTACGAGCAGTACTTC,CASRPGNYEQYF
TRBV6-1,15,TRBJ1-1,.,.,TGTGCCAGCAAGTTGAGAGGACAGAGGAACACTGAAGCTTTCTTT,CASKLRGQRNTEAFF
TRBV7-9,13,TRBJ2-7,.,.,TGTGCCAGCAGCGAACGAGGACCCTACGAGCAGTACTTC,CASSERGPYEQYF
TRBV5-1,20,TRBJ2-1,.,TRBD2,TGCGCCAGCAGGAGCGGACCGGGACTAGCTTTTCCCAGCTCCTACAATGAGCAGTTCTTC,CASRSGPGLAFPSSYNEQFF
TRBV6-6,12,TRBJ1-5,.,.,TGTGCCAGCAGGTGGCGAGATCAGCCCCAGCATTTT,CASRWRDQPQHF
TRBV6-5,14,TRBJ2-1,.,.,TGTGCCAGCAGTTACGAGACGGCGAACAATGAGCAGTTCTTC,CASSYETANNEQFF
TRBV4-1,16,TRBJ2-7,.,.,TGCGCCAGCAGCCAAGAGGTGGGCAGGGGGGTTTACGAGCAGTACTTC,CASSQEVGRGVYEQYF
TRBV5-3,13,TRBJ1-1,few,.,TGTGCCAGAAGCCCGGCGGGGGGATCTGAAGCTTTCTTT,CARSPAGGSEAFF
TRBV6-6,13,TRBJ1-1,once,.,TGTGCCAGCATCCAGTCGGGGACGACTGAAGCTTTCTTT,CASIQSGTTEAFF
TRBV4-2,18,TRBJ2-2,.,TRBD2,TGTGCCAGCAGCCAGGGGACTAGCGGGAGCGGAGGCACCGGGGAGCTGTTTTTT,CASSQGTSGSGGTGELFF
TRBV19,12,TRBJ2-7,.,.,TGTGCCAGTCGGGACACACACTACGAGCAGTACTTC,CASRDTHYEQYF